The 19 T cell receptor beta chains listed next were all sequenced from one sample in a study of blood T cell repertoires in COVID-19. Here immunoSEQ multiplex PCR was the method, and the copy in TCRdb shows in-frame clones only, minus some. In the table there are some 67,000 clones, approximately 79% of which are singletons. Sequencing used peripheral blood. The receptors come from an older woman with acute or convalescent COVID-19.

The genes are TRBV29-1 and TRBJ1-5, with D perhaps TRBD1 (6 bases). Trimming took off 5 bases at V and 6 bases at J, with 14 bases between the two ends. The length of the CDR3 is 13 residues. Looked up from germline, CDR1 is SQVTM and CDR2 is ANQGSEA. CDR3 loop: CSVLIRGSQPQHF. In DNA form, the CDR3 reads TGCAGCGTTCTCATCAGGGGCTCTCAGCCCCAGCATTTT.

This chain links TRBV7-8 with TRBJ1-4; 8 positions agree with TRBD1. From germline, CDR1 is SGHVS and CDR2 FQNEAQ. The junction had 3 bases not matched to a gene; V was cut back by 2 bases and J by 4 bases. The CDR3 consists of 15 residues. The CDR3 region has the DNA TGTGCCAGCAGCTTACAGGGGGCTGGTAATGAAAAACTGTTTTTT. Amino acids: CASSLQGAGNEKLFF.

As DNA, the CDR3 is TGTGCCAGCACCTTGAGCGGGGGCGGATACAATGAGCAGTTCTTC. Translating it yields CASTLSGGGYNEQFF. This chain connects TRBV7-9 to TRBJ2-1; 8 bases match TRBD2. This CDR3 is built from 15 residues. CDR1 SEHNR and CDR2 FQNEAQ come from the germline V gene (reference sequence). Losses at the gene ends were 7 bases for V and 4 bases for J; bases not matched to a gene: 9.

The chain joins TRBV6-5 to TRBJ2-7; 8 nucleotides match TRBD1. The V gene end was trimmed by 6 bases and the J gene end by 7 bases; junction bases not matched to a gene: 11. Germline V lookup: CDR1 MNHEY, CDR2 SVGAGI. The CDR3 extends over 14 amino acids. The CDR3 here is CASSRTGSRWEQYF. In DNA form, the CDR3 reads TGTGCCAGCAGCCGGACAGGGTCACGTTGGGAGCAGTACTTC.

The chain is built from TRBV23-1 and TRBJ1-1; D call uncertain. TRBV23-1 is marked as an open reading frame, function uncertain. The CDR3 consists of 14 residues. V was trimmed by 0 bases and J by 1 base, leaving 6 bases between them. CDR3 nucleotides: TGCGCCAGCAGTCAATCGAGACAGAACACTGAAGCTTTCTTT. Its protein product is CASSQSRQNTEAFF.

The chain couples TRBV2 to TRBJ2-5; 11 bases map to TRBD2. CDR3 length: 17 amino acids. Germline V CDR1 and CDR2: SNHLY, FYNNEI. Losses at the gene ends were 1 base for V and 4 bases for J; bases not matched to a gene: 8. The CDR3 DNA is TGTGCCAGCAGTGAAGTGGTTAGCGGGGGGGCCCGAGAGACCCAGTACTTC. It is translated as CASSEVVSGGARETQYF.

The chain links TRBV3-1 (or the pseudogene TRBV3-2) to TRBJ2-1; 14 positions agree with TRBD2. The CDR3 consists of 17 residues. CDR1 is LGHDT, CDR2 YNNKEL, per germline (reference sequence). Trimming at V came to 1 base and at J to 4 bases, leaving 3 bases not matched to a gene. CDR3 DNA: TGTGCCAGCAGCCAAGGTCGGACTAGCGGGGGGTACAATGAGCAGTTCTTC. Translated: CASSQGRTSGGYNEQFF.

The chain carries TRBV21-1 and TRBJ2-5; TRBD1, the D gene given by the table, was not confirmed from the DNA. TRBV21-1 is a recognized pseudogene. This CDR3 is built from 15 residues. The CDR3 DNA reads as TGTGCCAGCAGCTGCCGGGGACACAGGCAAGAGACCCAGTACTTC. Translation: CASSCRGHRQETQYF.

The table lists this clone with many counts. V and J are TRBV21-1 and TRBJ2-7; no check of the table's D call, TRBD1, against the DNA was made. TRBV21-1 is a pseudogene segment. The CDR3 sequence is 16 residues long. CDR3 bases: TGTGCCAGCAGCCTCCTGCGGACAGGCACCAACTACGAGCAGTACTTC. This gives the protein CASSLLRTGTNYEQYF.

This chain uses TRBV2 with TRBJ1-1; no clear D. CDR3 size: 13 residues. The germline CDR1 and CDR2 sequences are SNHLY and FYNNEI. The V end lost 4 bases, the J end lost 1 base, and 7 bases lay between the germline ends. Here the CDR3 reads CASSGAANTEAFF. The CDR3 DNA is TGTGCCAGCAGTGGGGCAGCGAACACTGAAGCTTTCTTT.

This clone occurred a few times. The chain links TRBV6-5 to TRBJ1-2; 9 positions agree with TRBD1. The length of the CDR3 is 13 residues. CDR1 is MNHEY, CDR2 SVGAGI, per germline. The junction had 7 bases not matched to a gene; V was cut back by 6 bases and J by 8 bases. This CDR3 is CASRGRTGDGYTF. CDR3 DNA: TGTGCCAGCAGGGGCCGGACAGGGGACGGCTACACCTTC.

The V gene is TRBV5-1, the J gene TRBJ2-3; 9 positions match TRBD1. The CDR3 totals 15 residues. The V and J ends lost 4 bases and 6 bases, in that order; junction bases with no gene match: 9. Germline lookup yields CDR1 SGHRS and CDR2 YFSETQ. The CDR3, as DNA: TGCGCCAGCAGCCCTCAACAGGGGGCAGCGGATACGCAGTATTTT. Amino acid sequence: CASSPQQGAADTQYF.

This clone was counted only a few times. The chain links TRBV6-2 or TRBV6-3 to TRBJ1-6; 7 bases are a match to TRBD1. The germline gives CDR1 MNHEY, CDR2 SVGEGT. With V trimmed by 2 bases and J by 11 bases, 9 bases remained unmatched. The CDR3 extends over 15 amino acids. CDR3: CASSYRGPDLTPLHF. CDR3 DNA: TGTGCCAGCAGTTACAGGGGGCCCGATTTAACACCCCTCCACTTT.

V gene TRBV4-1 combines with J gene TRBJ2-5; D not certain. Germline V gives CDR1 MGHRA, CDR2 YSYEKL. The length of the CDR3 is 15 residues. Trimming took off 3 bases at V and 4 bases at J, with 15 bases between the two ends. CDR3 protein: CASSHPGTSPETQYF. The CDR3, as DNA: TGCGCCAGCAGCCACCCCGGTACCTCCCCAGAGACCCAGTACTTC.

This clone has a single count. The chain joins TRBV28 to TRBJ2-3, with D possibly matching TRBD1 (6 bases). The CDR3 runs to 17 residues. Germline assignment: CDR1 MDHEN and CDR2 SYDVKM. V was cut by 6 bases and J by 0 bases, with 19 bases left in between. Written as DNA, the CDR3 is TGTGCCAGCAGCACCCTCGACAGGCAGGCTAGCACAGATACGCAGTATTTT. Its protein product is CASSTLDRQASTDTQYF.

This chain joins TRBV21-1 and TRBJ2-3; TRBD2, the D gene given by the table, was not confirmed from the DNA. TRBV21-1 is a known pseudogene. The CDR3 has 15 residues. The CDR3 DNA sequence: TGTGCCAGCAGCCCTGGGCGGGGCACCACAGATACGCAGTATTTT. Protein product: CASSPGRGTTDTQYF.

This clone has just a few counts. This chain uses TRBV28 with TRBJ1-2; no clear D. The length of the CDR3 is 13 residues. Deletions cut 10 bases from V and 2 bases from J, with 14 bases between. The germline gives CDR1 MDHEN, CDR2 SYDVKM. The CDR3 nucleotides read TGTGCCACCCAACAGTTCATCAACTATGGCTACACCTTC. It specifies CATQQFINYGYTF.

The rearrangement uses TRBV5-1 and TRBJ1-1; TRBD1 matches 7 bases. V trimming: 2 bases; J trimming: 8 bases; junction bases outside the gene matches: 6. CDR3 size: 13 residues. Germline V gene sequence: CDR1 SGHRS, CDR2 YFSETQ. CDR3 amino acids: CASSLNRGLEAFF. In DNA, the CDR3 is TGCGCCAGCAGCTTAAACAGGGGACTCGAAGCTTTCTTT.

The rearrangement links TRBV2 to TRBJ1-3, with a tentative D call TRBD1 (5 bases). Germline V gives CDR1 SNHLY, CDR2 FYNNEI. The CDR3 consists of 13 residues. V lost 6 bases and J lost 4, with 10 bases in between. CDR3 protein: CASRIQGGNTIYF. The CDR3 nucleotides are TGTGCCAGCAGAATCCAGGGAGGAAACACCATATATTTT.